There are a few counts of the clone carrying this TCR beta chain. The antigen remains unidentified. The sample is drawn from a study of T-cell memory formation after mild COVID-19. Study summary: TCR clusters were mostly confined to one donor each.

This CDR3 spans 15 amino acids. Per the germline V gene, CDR1 is KGHDR and CDR2 is SFDVKD. With 5 bases clipped from V and 5 bases from J, the junction kept 8 bases outside the gene matches. TCRdb re-analysed the 5' RACE reads in MiXCR, keeping a single row per CDR3 protein. Of 450,000 or so distinct CDR3 sequences detected, nearly 25% appear once; the ten largest clones hold about 12%. Points from the study as a whole: The second-wave clones peaking on day 37 were not confirmed as SARS-CoV-2-specific.

The sequence came from an adult woman who had mild COVID-19 (a few samples of this study predate the infection). Cell type and time point are not known. Specimen: PBMCs or a T cell subset sorted from them (not recorded which). The chain uses TRBV24-1 and TRBJ2-1, with 7 bases identical to TRBD2. The CDR3 sequence is CATSGTSVLDNEQFF. CDR3 nucleotides: TGTGCCACCAGTGGTACTAGCGTCTTGGACAATGAGCAGTTCTTC.